This T cell receptor (beta chain) was recorded in a study of T cell responses to AZD1222 COVID-19 vaccine. Pooled samples include second doses given at about 4 or 12 weeks. Germline V gives CDR1 SGHTA, CDR2 FQGNSA. The length of the CDR3 is 14 residues. V dropped 1 base and J dropped 6 bases, with 10 bases sitting between them. Sequencing was performed with immunoSEQ multiplex PCR; in TCRdb, only in-frame clones are kept and a portion is missing. The sample carries roughly 140,000 clones, roughly nine tenths recorded once. This clone was recorded once. The antigen is not known. General study points: Seropositive status at baseline applied to only a handful of AZD1222 recipients. Spike regions recognized by vaccine-associated CD4 TCRs spanned the protein, led by 160-218 and 743-854. Among the donors, most were white British and more were female, and clonal diversity was possibly underestimated.

The sequence was obtained from an adult who received the AZD1222 COVID-19 vaccine. The rearrangement links TRBV7-2 to TRBJ1-5, with TRBD1 as a possible D gene (5 bases). Sequences were derived from peripheral blood, sampled 28 days after the second AZD1222 dose. CDR3 nucleotides: TGTGCCAGCAGCTTAGATCAAGGGGTTCAGCCCCAGCATTTT. Translation gives CASSLDQGVQPQHF.